Sequencing of this TCR beta chain was carried out in a study of T cells in Graves' hyperthyroidism and ophthalmopathy. Background on the study: Blood was drawn when the patient was first diagnosed and still untreated.

Authors of the study amplified TCR beta CDR3 regions from RNA transcripts. The HTBI primer set served for first-round RT-PCR of the TCR CDR3. TCRdb used MiXCR to reprocess the multiplex PCR reads, holding one entry per CDR3 protein. The sample holds hundreds of thousands of distinct CDR3 sequences, 14% to 15% seen once. Germline CDR1 is SGHRS and CDR2 is YFSETQ. This CDR3 spans 13 amino acids. The germline V and J ends were trimmed by 4 bases and 4 bases, with 9 bases remaining between them. A NOSPECS grade of at least 4, a Clinical Activity Score of at least 3 and duration under 3 months were recorded in ophthalmopathy patients. Diagnoses were established using clinical symptoms, serum thyroxine and TRAb, thyroid ultrasound and orbital computed tomography. PBMCs came from about 10 ml fresh peripheral blood.

The rearrangement links TRBV5-1 to TRBJ1-3; D gene ambiguous. The sequencing input was blood. The receptor comes from a man younger than 30 with Graves' ophthalmopathy. The CDR3 region has the DNA TGCGCCAGCAGCACCACTGAAGGAAACACCATATATTTT. It translates to CASSTTEGNTIYF.